These T cell receptor beta chains were read from a single sample in a study of T cell responses to AZD1222 COVID-19 vaccine. Some clones are missing from TCRdb's copy, which holds only in-frame ones; the method was immunoSEQ multiplex PCR. The table has about 270,000 clones, around 93% seen once. The sample in question was peripheral blood, obtained 28 days after the second AZD1222 dose. These receptors were obtained from an adult who received the AZD1222 COVID-19 vaccine. Both conserved end residues are part of each CDR3. A D gene is named only where the DNA matches it firmly. Clone size, where shown, is once, few, many, or a class for clones that have expanded.

j_gene	v_gene	abundance	d_gene	CDR3aa	CDR3nt
TRBJ1-4	TRBV6-4	-	-	CASSMSGATNEKLFF	TGTGCCAGCAGTATGTCAGGGGCAACTAATGAAAAACTGTTTTTT
TRBJ2-1	TRBV12-3/TRBV12-4	-	-	CATQPPSNEQFF	TGTGCCACCCAACCCCCCTCCAATGAGCAGTTCTTC
TRBJ1-2	TRBV28	-	-	CASSQVYGYTF	TGTGCCAGCAGTCAAGTGTATGGCTACACCTTC
TRBJ1-2	TRBV25-1	once	-	CASSEWGSPNYGYTF	TGTGCCAGCAGTGAATGGGGGAGTCCCAACTATGGCTACACCTTC
TRBJ1-6	TRBV2	-	-	CASSPRGASSYNSPLHF	TGTGCCAGCAGCCCCCGGGGGGCTAGCTCCTATAATTCACCCCTCCACTTT
TRBJ2-7	TRBV9	-	TRBD2	CASSVSAGGSLYEQYF	TGTGCCAGCAGCGTATCGGCGGGAGGTTCTCTCTACGAGCAGTACTTC
TRBJ2-1	TRBV30	-	TRBD2	CAWSVVGEEGGGDSYNEQFF	TGTGCCTGGAGTGTAGTGGGGGAAGAAGGCGGGGGTGACTCCTACAATGAGCAGTTCTTC
TRBJ1-2	TRBV11-2	-	-	CASSQGWDGYTF	TGTGCCAGCAGCCAGGGGTGGGATGGCTACACCTTC
TRBJ1-1	TRBV7-9	-	-	CASSSGGADTEAFF	TGTGCCAGCAGCTCGGGAGGGGCGGACACTGAAGCTTTCTTT
TRBJ1-2	TRBV28	few	TRBD1	CASSWTGGGYTF	TGTGCCAGCAGCTGGACAGGGGGAGGCTACACCTTC
TRBJ1-2	TRBV19	-	TRBD1	CASSIGQGYGYTF	TGTGCCAGTAGTATAGGACAGGGATATGGCTACACCTTC
TRBJ2-7	TRBV2	-	TRBD2	CASGRDQAYEQYF	TGTGCCAGCGGGAGGGATCAAGCCTACGAGCAGTACTTC
TRBJ2-7	TRBV28	-	TRBD2	CATHAPGGGSYEQYF	TGTGCCACTCATGCTCCGGGAGGAGGGTCCTACGAGCAGTACTTC
TRBJ2-3	TRBV7-2	-	-	CASSLWGSVSTDTQYF	TGTGCCAGCAGCTTATGGGGGAGTGTTAGCACAGATACGCAGTATTTT
TRBJ1-1	TRBV7-3	few	TRBD1	CASSSGQRNTEAFF	TGTGCCAGCAGCTCGGGACAGAGAAACACTGAAGCTTTCTTT
TRBJ2-1	TRBV19	-	TRBD2	CASSPGTSELNEQFF	TGTGCCAGTAGTCCCGGGACTAGCGAACTGAATGAGCAGTTCTTC
TRBJ2-1	TRBV7-9	-	TRBD2	CASSSGTSGVDEQFF	TGTGCCAGCAGCTCCGGGACTAGCGGTGTTGATGAGCAGTTCTTC
TRBJ1-2	TRBV28	-	-	CASSLPGSYGYTF	TGTGCCAGCAGTCTCCCCGGCAGCTATGGCTACACCTTC
TRBJ2-1	TRBV9	-	TRBD2	CASSVAGTSVNEQFF	TGTGCCAGCAGCGTAGCGGGGACTAGTGTTAATGAGCAGTTCTTC
TRBJ1-4	TRBV9	once	TRBD1	CASSGGQGGRNEKLFF	TGTGCCAGCAGCGGAGGACAGGGAGGCCGGAATGAAAAACTGTTTTTT
TRBJ2-7	TRBV4-3	-	-	CASSQFPGVTLYEQYF	TGCGCCAGCAGCCAATTTCCGGGGGTAACCCTCTACGAGCAGTACTTC
TRBJ2-7	TRBV3-1/TRBV3-2	once	-	CASSQDARSPYF	TGTGCCAGCAGCCAAGATGCGCGGAGTCCGTACTTC
TRBJ2-7	TRBV5-8	-	-	CASSLVYEQYF	TGTGCCAGCAGCTTGGTCTACGAGCAGTACTTC
TRBJ2-7	TRBV6-6	-	TRBD1	CASSYDQGDYEQYF	TGTGCCAGCAGTTACGACCAGGGGGACTACGAGCAGTACTTC
TRBJ2-3	TRBV4-2	-	-	CASSQDRWQESTDTQYF	TGTGCCAGCAGCCAAGATCGTTGGCAGGAGAGCACAGATACGCAGTATTTT
TRBJ2-3	TRBV19	-	-	CASSIGLASTDTQYF	TGTGCCAGTAGTATAGGGCTAGCCAGCACAGATACGCAGTATTTT
TRBJ2-5	TRBV9	-	-	CASSARQQETQYF	TGTGCCAGCAGCGCCCGACAGCAAGAGACCCAGTACTTC
TRBJ2-1	TRBV19	once	-	CASSNYPLVYNEQFF	TGTGCCAGTAGTAATTATCCGCTAGTGTACAATGAGCAGTTCTTC
TRBJ2-2	TRBV27	-	TRBD1	CASRSYRPTGGTGELFF	TGTGCCAGCAGATCCTATAGGCCGACAGGGGGCACCGGGGAGCTGTTTTTT
TRBJ2-5	TRBV5-1	-	-	CASSLVSYQETQYF	TGCGCCAGCAGCTTGGTCTCGTACCAAGAGACCCAGTACTTC
TRBJ2-1	TRBV2	-	TRBD1	CASSGGTGGYNEQFF	TGTGCCAGCAGTGGGGGGACAGGGGGCTACAATGAGCAGTTCTTC
TRBJ1-4	TRBV27	-	-	CASSSRDINEKLFF	TGTGCCAGCAGTTCCCGGGATATAAATGAAAAACTGTTTTTT
TRBJ2-7	TRBV9	-	-	CASSVDMDFSYEQYF	TGTGCCAGCAGCGTAGATATGGACTTCTCCTACGAGCAGTACTTC
TRBJ2-3	TRBV10-2	-	TRBD2	CASSRTSGGAGTDTQYF	TGCGCCAGCAGTCGGACTAGCGGGGGGGCCGGCACAGATACGCAGTATTTT
TRBJ1-4	TRBV2	-	TRBD1	CASSLPGQGREKLFF	TGTGCCAGCAGTCTTCCGGGACAGGGACGGGAAAAACTGTTTTTT